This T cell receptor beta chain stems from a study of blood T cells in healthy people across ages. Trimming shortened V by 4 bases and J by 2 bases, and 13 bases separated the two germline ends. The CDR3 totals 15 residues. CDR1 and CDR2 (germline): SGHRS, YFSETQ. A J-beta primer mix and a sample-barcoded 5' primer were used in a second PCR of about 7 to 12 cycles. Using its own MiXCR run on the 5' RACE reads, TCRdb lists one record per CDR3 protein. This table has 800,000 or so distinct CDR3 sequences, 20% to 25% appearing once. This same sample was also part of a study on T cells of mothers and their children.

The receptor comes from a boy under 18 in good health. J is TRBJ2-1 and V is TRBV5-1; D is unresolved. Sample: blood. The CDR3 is CASSPRPETYNEQFF. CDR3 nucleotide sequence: TGCGCCAGCAGCCCCAGACCCGAGACCTACAATGAGCAGTTCTTC.